This is a list of T cell receptor beta chains from one sample in a study of T cells after yellow fever vaccination. TCRdb re-called the 5' RACE reads through MiXCR, storing one row per CDR3 protein. The sample records some 600,000 distinct CDR3 sequences, 10% to 15% being singletons. The specimen was PBMCs, collected on the day of the yellow fever booster vaccination. These receptors were taken from a man aged 30 to 39 who received the YFV17D yellow fever vaccine. Both conserved end residues are trimmed from each CDR3. Fields, in order: V gene, J gene, CDR3 protein.

TRBV5-5	TRBJ2-2	ASSFSTSGSSGELF
TRBV4-3	TRBJ1-2	ASSQLHQQAHYGYT
TRBV10-3	TRBJ2-1	AIKGSSYNEQF
TRBV20-1	TRBJ2-5	SHTRPGGDGETQY
TRBV5-1	TRBJ1-2	ASSSGDTAGYT
TRBV27	TRBJ1-2	ASSDRFPSGYT
TRBV10-3	TRBJ2-5	AISEPRTGETQY
TRBV7-2	TRBJ2-7	ASSLGQVDYEQY
TRBV6-1	TRBJ2-2	ASSDANTGELF
TRBV13	TRBJ1-2	ASSPWGERYGYT
TRBV11-2	TRBJ2-2	ASSLRSVAAGELF
TRBV12-5	TRBJ2-1	ASGSELREQF
TRBV21-1	TRBJ2-3	ASPQGGTGWATDTQY
TRBV7-9	TRBJ1-1	ATRLKPTDTEAF
TRBV20-1	TRBJ2-4	SATDALAKNIQY
TRBV3-1	TRBJ2-3	ASQLLGDRGNSDTQY
TRBV28	TRBJ2-1	ASSPASLGEQF
TRBV11-2	TRBJ1-6	ASSPGRQGYSLYNSPLH
TRBV7-9	TRBJ2-1	ASSFGQINEQF
TRBV20-1	TRBJ1-5	SGGGGSNQPQH
TRBV12-3/TRBV12-4	TRBJ2-5	ASSSTRETQY
TRBV20-1	TRBJ2-5	SASDGWGTQY
TRBV18	TRBJ2-1	ASSGVYPGDANSDEQF
TRBV4-2	TRBJ2-1	ASSQESTSGYNEQF
TRBV18	TRBJ2-1	ASSPGNREQF
TRBV6-1	TRBJ2-1	ASTRDRGRDEQF
TRBV6-2/TRBV6-3	TRBJ2-7	ASTPFGRSSYEQY
TRBV7-3	TRBJ2-7	ASSKHGPPIPL
TRBV7-2	TRBJ2-3	ASRIASTDTQY
TRBV27	TRBJ2-7	ASSPLADPREQY
TRBV7-2	TRBJ2-5	ASSLMAGGWETQY
TRBV6-5	TRBJ1-5	ASSYAGQNNSNQPQH
TRBV7-8	TRBJ2-7	ASSLDTGLYEQY
TRBV19	TRBJ2-1	ASSIDLGAGTSMEQF
TRBV5-1	TRBJ1-1	ASRQENSNTEAF
TRBV12-3/TRBV12-4	TRBJ2-1	ASSWGKRNEQF
TRBV5-1	TRBJ2-7	ASSFIPTGTGSEQY
TRBV9	TRBJ2-1	ASSGGAVEQF
TRBV5-1	TRBJ2-7	ASSWTRGSSYEQY
TRBV28	TRBJ2-7	ASSFYKGSYEQY
TRBV3-1	TRBJ1-5	ACSQAPGQGRHSNQPQH
TRBV3-1	TRBJ2-1	ASSQDGLAGYSSYNEQF
TRBV20-1	TRBJ2-7	SAIDGLASYEQY
TRBV7-2	TRBJ2-5	ASSLGGAGPQETQY
TRBV27	TRBJ2-5	ASREIAGARETQY
TRBV12-3/TRBV12-4	TRBJ2-2	ASSLGAGELF
TRBV5-4	TRBJ2-1	ASSLATGDENEQF
TRBV14	TRBJ2-5	ASSPSNTLATETQY